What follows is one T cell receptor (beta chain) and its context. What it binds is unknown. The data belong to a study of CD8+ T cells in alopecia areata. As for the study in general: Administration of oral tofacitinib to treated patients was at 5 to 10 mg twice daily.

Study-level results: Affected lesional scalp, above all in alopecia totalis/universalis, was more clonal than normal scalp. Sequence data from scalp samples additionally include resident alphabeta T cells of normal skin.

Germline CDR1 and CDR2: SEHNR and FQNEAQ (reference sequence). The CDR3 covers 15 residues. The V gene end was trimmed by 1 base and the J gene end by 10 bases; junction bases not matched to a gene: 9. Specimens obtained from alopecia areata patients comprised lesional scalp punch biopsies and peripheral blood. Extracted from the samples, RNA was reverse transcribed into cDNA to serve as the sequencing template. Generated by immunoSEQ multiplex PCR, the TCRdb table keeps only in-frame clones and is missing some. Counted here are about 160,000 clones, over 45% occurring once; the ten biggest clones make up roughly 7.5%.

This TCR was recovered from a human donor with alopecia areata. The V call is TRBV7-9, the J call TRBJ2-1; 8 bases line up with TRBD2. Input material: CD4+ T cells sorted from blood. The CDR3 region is CASSLETSGGREQFF. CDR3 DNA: TGTGCCAGCAGCTTAGAAACTAGCGGTGGTCGGGAGCAGTTCTTC.